This TCR beta chain was profiled in a study of blood T cell repertoires in COVID-19. Original processing notes: Amplification of reference gene primers provided the estimated nucleated cell counts. The assay was immunoSEQ multiplex PCR, and TCRdb's table has in-frame clones only and misses some. V and J calls and clone size are given by that table; D and trimming were obtained from the DNA. The table lists approximately 150,000 clones, approximately 80% of them singletons. Per the germline V gene, CDR1 is SGHVS and CDR2 is FQNEAQ. This CDR3 has 16 amino acids. V shed 4 bases, J shed 5 bases, and the junction held 5 bases outside the gene matches. The cohort comprised adults aged about 18 to 90 years residing in about two dozen US areas.

Sequencing was performed on PBMCs or T cells enriched from blood (not recorded which). The TCR originated in a man aged 40-55 years who had recovered from COVID-19. The chain employs TRBV7-8 and TRBJ2-3; 14 positions agree with TRBD2. DNA for the CDR3: TGTGCCAGCAGCTCGACTAGCGGGGGGGCCAGAGATACGCAGTATTTT. Encoded protein: CASSSTSGGARDTQYF.